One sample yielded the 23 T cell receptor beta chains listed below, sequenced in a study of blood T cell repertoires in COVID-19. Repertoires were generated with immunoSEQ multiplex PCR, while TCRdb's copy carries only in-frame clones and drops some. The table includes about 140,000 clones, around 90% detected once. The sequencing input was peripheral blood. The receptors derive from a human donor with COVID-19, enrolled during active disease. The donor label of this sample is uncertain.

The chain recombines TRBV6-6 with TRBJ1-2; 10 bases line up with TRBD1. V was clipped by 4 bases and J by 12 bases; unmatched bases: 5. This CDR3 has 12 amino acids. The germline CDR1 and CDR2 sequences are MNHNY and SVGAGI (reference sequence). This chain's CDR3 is CASSSGQGRNTF. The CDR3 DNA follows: TGTGCCAGCAGTTCGGGACAGGGGAGGAACACCTTC.

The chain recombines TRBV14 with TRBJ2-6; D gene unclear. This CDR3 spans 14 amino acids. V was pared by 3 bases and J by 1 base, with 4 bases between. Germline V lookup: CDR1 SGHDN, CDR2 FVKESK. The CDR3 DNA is TGTGCCAGCAGCCACTCGTCTGGGGCCAACGTCCTGACTTTC. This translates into CASSHSSGANVLTF.

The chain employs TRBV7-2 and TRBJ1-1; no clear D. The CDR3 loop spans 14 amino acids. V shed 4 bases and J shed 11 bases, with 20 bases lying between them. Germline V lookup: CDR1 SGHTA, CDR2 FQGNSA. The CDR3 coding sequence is TGTGCCAGCAGCTCACTCTCTTTGGGCACGTATGCTTTCTTT. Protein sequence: CASSSLSLGTYAFF.

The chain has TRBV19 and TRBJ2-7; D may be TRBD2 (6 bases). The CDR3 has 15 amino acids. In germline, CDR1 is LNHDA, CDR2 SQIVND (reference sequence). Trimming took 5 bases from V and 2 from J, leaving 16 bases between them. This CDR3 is CASSSEPTGAYEQYF. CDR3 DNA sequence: TGTGCCAGTAGTTCGGAACCGACGGGGGCCTACGAGCAGTACTTC.

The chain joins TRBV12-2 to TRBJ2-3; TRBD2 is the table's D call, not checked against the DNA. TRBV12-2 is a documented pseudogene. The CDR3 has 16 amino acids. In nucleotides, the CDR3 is TGTGCAAGTCGCTTAGCGCGGCAAGGAAGACCAGATACGCAGTATTTT. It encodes CASRLARQGRPDTQYF.

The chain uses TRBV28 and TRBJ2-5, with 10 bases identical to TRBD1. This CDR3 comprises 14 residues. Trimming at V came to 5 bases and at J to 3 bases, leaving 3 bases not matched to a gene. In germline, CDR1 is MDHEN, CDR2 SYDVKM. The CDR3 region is CASSGTGDEETQYF. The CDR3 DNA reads TGTGCCAGCAGTGGGACAGGGGACGAAGAGACCCAGTACTTC.

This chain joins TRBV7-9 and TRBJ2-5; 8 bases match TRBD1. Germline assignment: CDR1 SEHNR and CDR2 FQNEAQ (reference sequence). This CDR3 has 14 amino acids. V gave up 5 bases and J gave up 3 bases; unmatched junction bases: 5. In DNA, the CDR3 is TGTGCCAGCAGCCCAACAGGGGGTGAAGAGACCCAGTACTTC. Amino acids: CASSPTGGEETQYF.

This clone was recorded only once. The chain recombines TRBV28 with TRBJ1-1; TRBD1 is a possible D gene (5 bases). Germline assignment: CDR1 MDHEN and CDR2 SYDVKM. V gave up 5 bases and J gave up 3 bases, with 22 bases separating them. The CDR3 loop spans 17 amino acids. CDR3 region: CASSRPLRGGGDTEAFF. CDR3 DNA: TGTGCCAGCAGTCGACCCCTAAGGGGTGGCGGGGACACTGAAGCTTTCTTT.

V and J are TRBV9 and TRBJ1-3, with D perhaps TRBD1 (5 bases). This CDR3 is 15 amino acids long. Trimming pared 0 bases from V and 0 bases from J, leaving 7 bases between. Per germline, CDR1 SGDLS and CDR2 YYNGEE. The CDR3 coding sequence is TGTGCCAGCAGCGTAGGACAGACCTCTGGAAACACCATATATTTT. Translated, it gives CASSVGQTSGNTIYF.

CDR3 amino acids: CASSLLQGTYEQYF. CDR3 nucleotide sequence: TGTGCCAGCAGCTTATTACAGGGAACCTACGAGCAGTACTTC. The J gene is TRBJ2-7, the V gene TRBV7-2, with a weak D call TRBD1 (6 bases). The germline V gene has CDR1 SGHTA and CDR2 FQGNSA. This CDR3 comprises 14 residues. V lost 2 bases and J lost 2, with 10 bases in between. The full variable domain, its missing parts supplied by reference TRBV7-2 and TRBJ2-7, is GAGVSQSPSNKVTEKGKDVELRCDPISGHTALYWYRQSLGQGLEFLIYFQGNSAPDKSGLPSDRFSAERTGGSVSTLTIQRTQQEDSAVYLCASSLLQGTYEQYFGPGTRLTVT.

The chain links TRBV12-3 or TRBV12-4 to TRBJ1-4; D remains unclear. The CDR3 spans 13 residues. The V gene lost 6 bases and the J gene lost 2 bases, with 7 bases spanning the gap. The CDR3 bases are TGTGCCAGCAGCCCTCAGACTAATGAAAAACTGTTTTTT. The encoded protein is CASSPQTNEKLFF.

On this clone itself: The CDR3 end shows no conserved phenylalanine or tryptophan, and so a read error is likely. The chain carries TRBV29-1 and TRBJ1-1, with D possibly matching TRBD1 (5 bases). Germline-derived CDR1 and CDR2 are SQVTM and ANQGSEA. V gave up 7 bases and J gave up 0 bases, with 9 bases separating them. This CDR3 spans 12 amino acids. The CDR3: CSGQTVNTEAFL. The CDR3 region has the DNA TGCAGCGGGCAGACAGTGAACACTGAAGCTTTCCTT.

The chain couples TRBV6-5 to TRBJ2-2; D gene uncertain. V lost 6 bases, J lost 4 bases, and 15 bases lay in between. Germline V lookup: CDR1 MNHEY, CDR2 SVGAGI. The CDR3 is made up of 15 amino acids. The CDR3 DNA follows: TGTGCCAGCAGCTGGTCGCGGTCGGGCACCGGGGAGCTGTTTTTT. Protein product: CASSWSRSGTGELFF.

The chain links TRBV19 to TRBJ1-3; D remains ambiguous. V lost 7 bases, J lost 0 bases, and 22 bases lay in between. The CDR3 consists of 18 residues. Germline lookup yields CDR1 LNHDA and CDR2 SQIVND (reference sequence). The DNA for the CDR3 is TGTGCCAGTACCAACCTCGAAGGAAAAGGGAGCTCTGGAAACACCATATATTTT. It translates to CASTNLEGKGSSGNTIYF.

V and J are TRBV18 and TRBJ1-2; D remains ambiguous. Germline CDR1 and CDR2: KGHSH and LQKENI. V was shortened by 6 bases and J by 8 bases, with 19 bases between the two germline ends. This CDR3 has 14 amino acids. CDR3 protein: CASSPWVDYSGYTF. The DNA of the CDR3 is TGTGCCAGCTCTCCTTGGGTGGACTATTCAGGCTACACCTTC.

The CDR3 region is CASSLVIRDTYNEQFF. CDR3 sequence (DNA): TGCGCCAGCAGCTTGGTTATCCGGGACACATACAATGAGCAGTTCTTC. The V gene is TRBV5-1, the J gene TRBJ2-1; maybe TRBD1 (6 bases). Deletions cut 0 bases from V and 4 bases from J, with 14 bases between. This CDR3 comprises 16 residues. Germline V gene sequence: CDR1 SGHRS, CDR2 YFSETQ.

The CDR3 reads CASTLNSVGQAYEQYF. DNA of the CDR3: TGCGCCAGCACCTTAAACTCCGTGGGACAGGCCTACGAGCAGTACTTC. V gene TRBV5-1 combines with J gene TRBJ2-7; 8 nucleotides line up with TRBD1. From germline, CDR1 is SGHRS and CDR2 YFSETQ. This CDR3 has 16 residues. The V segment lost 6 bases and the J segment 2 bases; nucleotides outside the gene matches: 13.

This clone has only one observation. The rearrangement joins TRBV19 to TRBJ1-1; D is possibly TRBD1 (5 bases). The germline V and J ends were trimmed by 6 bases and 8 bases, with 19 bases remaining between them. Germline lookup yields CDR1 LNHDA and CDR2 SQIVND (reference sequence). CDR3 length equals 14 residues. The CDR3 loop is CASSTRDVRGEAFF. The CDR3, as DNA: TGTGCCAGTAGCACGAGGGACGTCCGGGGGGAAGCTTTCTTT.

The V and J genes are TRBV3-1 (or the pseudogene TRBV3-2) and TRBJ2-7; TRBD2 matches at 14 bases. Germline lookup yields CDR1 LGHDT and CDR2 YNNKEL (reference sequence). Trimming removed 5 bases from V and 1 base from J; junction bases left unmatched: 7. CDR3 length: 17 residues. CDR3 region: CASSTRRTSGGSYEQYF. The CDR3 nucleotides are TGTGCCAGCAGCACTCGACGGACTAGCGGGGGGTCCTACGAGCAGTACTTC.

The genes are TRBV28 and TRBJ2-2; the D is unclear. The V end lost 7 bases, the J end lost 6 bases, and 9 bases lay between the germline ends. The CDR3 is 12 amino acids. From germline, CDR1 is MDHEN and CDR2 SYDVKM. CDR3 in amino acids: CASTSQAGELFF. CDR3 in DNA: TGTGCCAGCACCTCTCAGGCCGGGGAGCTGTTTTTT.

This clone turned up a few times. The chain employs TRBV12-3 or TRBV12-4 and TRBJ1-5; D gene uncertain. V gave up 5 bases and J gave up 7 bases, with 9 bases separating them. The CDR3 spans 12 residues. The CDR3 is CASSTLSQPQHF. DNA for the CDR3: TGTGCCAGCAGTACCTTAAGCCAGCCCCAGCATTTT.

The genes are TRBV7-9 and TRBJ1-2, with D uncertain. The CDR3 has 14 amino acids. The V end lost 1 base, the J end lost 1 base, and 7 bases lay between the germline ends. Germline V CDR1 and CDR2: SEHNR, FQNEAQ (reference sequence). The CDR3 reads CASSLGESNYGYTF. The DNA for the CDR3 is TGTGCCAGCAGCTTAGGCGAGAGTAACTATGGCTACACCTTC.

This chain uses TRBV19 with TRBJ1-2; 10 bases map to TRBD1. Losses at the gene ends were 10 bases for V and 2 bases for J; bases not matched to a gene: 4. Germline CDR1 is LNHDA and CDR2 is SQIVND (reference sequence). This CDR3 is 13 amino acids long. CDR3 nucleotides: TGTGCCACCCGGGGACAGGGGAACTATGGCTACACCTTC. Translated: CATRGQGNYGYTF.